This T cell receptor beta chain derives from a study of shared clonotypes between healthy human individuals. About the research overall: A donor's plate count was three for CD4 naive and three for CD4 memory; CD8 naive had two and CD8 memory one.

The CDR3 sequence is 16 residues long. The V and J ends lost 0 bases and 0 bases respectively, with 11 bases between them. CDR1 and CDR2 (germline): SGHDN, FVKESK. Naive-designated CD8 cells lacked CD45RO, were positively enriched for CCR7, and omitted terminally differentiated effector memory CD45RA+ cells. Only Caucasian adults living in Nashville, Tennessee served as donors. Assay runs were performed at deep level. Sequencing used immunoSEQ multiplex PCR; TCRdb keeps in-frame clones, though not all of them. The sample lists roughly 2.1 million clones, around 93% occurring once. The sequence was obtained from a man in his late teens or twenties in good health. Some clones in this sample may be carry-over from other donors' samples. The rearrangement links TRBV14 to TRBJ1-2; D gene uncertain. Sequencing input: naive CD8+ T cells from PBMCs. The CDR3 DNA reads as TGTGCCAGCAGCCAAGACGGGCTCAGTGCTAACTATGGCTACACCTTC. Its translation: CASSQDGLSANYGYTF.